This TCR beta chain was obtained from a study of early T cells in non-severe SARS-CoV-2 infection. Study findings and constraints: The VDJdb matching leaned toward anti-spike CD8 responses and overlooked private and CD4 specificities.

This clonotype was seen many times. Its matching antigen is unknown. Attachment of unique molecular identifiers to individual cDNA molecules was performed. Each CDR3 protein is one row after TCRdb ran MiXCR on the 5' RACE reads. The sample includes 65,000 to 70,000 distinct CDR3 sequences, roughly a tenth of them seen just once. The sample was whole blood. The clonotype originates from an adult who was a healthcare worker with PCR-confirmed SARS-CoV-2 infection or an uninfected control (not recorded which).

CDR3 residues: CASSVGPGGRASGDEQFF. CDR3 nucleotide sequence: TGTGCCAGCAGCGTAGGTCCTGGCGGGAGGGCGTCGGGGGATGAGCAGTTCTTC. The chain uses TRBV9 and TRBJ2-1; 9 nucleotides agree with TRBD2. Germline CDR1 and CDR2: SGDLS and YYNGEE. V lost 0 bases and J lost 8; bases outside the gene matches: 15. The CDR3 contains 18 residues.